This T cell receptor beta chain appears in the sequencing data of a study of cytomegalovirus exposure and HLA in healthy donors. Study-wide points: In a later analysis, across HLA loci, associated TCR counts were highest for DRB1, lowest for HLA-C. Specific recognition of CMV antigens was confirmed in vitro for three chains (all CMV-associated). One later analysis reportedly identified an Asian-associated ancestry cluster that showed fewer N-insertions than the roughly 600-donor mean. Later work showed greater clonal expansion in HLA-associated TCR beta chains than in equally common others.

The PCR was carried out with 60 Vbeta primers and 13 Jbeta primers. The data were produced by immunoSEQ multiplex PCR, yet TCRdb's version contains in-frame clones alone and is incomplete. This table has roughly 120,000 clones, roughly a tenth appearing once. In this sample, this clone turned up a few times. Antigen specificity is unknown. Material: PBMCs. The clonotype originates from a man younger than 45 in good health and CMV-seronegative.

Written as DNA, the CDR3 is TGTGCCAGCAGTCCCGGGACAGTGTACGAGCAGTACTTC. Residues: CASSPGTVYEQYF. V and J are TRBV11-3 and TRBJ2-7; 7 bases fit TRBD1. CDR1 is SGHNT and CDR2 is YENEEA in the germline V gene. Losses at the gene ends were 6 bases for V and 4 bases for J; bases not matched to a gene: 6. The CDR3 runs to 13 residues.